This T cell receptor (beta chain) originates from a study of T cell repertoires in cytomegalovirus infection. Across the whole study: Used in the study were CMV epitopes, some recently identified and HLA-C-restricted, others well-studied and HLA-B-restricted.

Via MiXCR, TCRdb re-called the reads, giving one row per CDR3 protein. Of hundreds of thousands of distinct CDR3 sequences listed, around 31% are singletons. Worth noting for this clonotype: The target antigen is unknown.

Trimming cost V 6 bases and J 5 bases, with 19 bases left between them. This CDR3 is 15 amino acids long. This clonotype was obtained from a human donor in good health (CMV status not recorded). Some clones in this sample may be carry-over from other donors' samples. The J gene is TRBJ2-5, the V gene TRBV12-3 or TRBV12-4, with D possibly called TRBD1 or TRBD2 (5 bases each). The sample consisted of cultured PBMCs, taken from culture after CMV antigen stimulation. CDR3 amino acids: CASSLSGAKAETQYF. The CDR3 nucleotides read TGTGCCAGCAGCCTATCCGGGGCAAAGGCGGAGACCCAGTACTTC.